Described below is a single T cell receptor beta chain sequence and its context. This same CDR3 is encoded by further DNA sequences in the sample. The sample belongs to a study of TIL therapy for anti-PD-1-resistant metastatic lung cancer. This was the immunoSEQ v3 assay. The method was immunoSEQ multiplex PCR; TCRdb's version includes in-frame clones alone and lacks a portion of them. The table records under 60,000 clones, 86% of them present only once. This CDR3 comprises 12 residues. V lost 5 bases and J lost 8, with 7 bases in between. In germline, CDR1 is SEHNR, CDR2 FQNEAQ (reference sequence). Time point here: pre-treatment sample, taken before nivolumab and TIL therapy.

The specimen was blood, collected at baseline. This sequence originates from a person between 25 and 80 years old with non-small cell lung cancer. The V call is TRBV7-9, the J call TRBJ1-6; possibly TRBD1 for D (5 bases). CDR3 DNA sequence: TGTGCCAGCAGCCGGGGCGATTCACCCCTCCACTTT. Translation gives CASSRGDSPLHF.